This T cell receptor beta chain originates from a study of Graves' ophthalmopathy and Graves' hyperthyroidism. Scientists amplified the TCR beta CDR3 regions from RNA transcripts. HTBI primers served in a first-round RT-PCR, which a second-round multiplex PCR followed. Each CDR3 protein is one row after TCRdb ran MiXCR on the multiplex PCR reads. The sample carries over 500,000 distinct CDR3 sequences, about 24% recorded once. Whole-study findings and limits: Sensitivity of under 71% and specificity of approximately 76% were achieved by the model that predicted ophthalmopathy progression.

CDR3 length: 16 residues. Between the trimmed V and J ends, which lost 2 bases and 5 bases, there was a span of 17 bases. Germline CDR1 SGHRS, CDR2 YFSETQ. This clonotype was counted ten times or more. The antigen remains undetermined. Excluded: other autoimmune disease, uncontrolled infection, pregnancy or lactation. Clinical symptoms, serum thyroxine, TRAb, thyroid ultrasound and orbital computed tomography determined diagnosis. Sequenced: peripheral blood. V and J are TRBV5-1 and TRBJ1-5; tentatively, D is TRBD1 (6 bases). The clonotype originates from a woman aged 18-29 years with stable Graves' hyperthyroidism. Some clones in this sample may be carry-over from other donors' samples. The CDR3 DNA is TGCGCCAGCAGCTTAACCCCATTGAGGGGGGATCAGCCCCAGCATTTT. It is translated as CASSLTPLRGDQPQHF.